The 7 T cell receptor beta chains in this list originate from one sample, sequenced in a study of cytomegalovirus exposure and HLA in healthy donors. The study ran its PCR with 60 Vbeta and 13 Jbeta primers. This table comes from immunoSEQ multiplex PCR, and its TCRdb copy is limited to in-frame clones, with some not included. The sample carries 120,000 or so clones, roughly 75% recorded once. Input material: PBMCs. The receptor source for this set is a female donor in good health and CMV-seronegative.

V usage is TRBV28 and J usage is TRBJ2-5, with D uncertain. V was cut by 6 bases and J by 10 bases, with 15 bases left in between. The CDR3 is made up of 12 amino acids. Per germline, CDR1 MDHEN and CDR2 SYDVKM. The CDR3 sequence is CASSPRSGRQYF. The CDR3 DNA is TGTGCCAGCAGCCCTCGGTCTGGGCGCCAGTACTTC.

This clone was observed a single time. CDR3 region: CASSQAGGSNTGELFF. CDR3 nucleotide sequence: TGCGCCAGCAGCCAAGCCGGGGGGTCGAACACCGGGGAGCTGTTTTTT. The V call is TRBV4-1, the J call TRBJ2-2; 7 bases match TRBD2. The CDR3 is 16 amino acids. V dropped 1 base and J dropped 0; count of bases not matched to a gene: 2. Germline CDR1 MGHRA, CDR2 YSYEKL.

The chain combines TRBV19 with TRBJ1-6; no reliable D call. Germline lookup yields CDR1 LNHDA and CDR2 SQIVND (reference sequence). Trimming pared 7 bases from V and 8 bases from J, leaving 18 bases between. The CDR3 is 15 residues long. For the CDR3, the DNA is TGTGCCAGTACCGAACAAGGTCTGAGGGATTCACCCCTCCACTTT. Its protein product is CASTEQGLRDSPLHF.

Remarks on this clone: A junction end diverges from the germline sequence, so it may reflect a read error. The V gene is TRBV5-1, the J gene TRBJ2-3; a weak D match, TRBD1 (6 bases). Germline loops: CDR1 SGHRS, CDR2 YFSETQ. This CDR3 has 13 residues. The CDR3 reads CASSPQGTDTQYF. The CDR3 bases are TGCGCCAGCAGCCCACAGGGCACCGATACGCAGTATTTT.

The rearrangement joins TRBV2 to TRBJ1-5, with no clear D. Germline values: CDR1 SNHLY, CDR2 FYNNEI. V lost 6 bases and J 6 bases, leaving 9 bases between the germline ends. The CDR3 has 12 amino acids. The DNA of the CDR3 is TGTGCCAGCAGCCTAGACGCTCAGCCCCAGCATTTT. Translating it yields CASSLDAQPQHF.

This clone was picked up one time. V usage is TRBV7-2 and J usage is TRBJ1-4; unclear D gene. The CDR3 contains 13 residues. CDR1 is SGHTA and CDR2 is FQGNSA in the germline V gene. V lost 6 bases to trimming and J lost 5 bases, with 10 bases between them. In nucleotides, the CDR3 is TGTGCCAGCAGTCTAGGCCAGAATGAAAAACTGTTTTTT. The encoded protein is CASSLGQNEKLFF. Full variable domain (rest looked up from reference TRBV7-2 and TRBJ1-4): GAGVSQSPSNKVTEKGKDVELRCDPISGHTALYWYRQSLGQGLEFLIYFQGNSAPDKSGLPSDRFSAERTGGSVSTLTIQRTQQEDSAVYLCASSLGQNEKLFFGSGTQLSVL.

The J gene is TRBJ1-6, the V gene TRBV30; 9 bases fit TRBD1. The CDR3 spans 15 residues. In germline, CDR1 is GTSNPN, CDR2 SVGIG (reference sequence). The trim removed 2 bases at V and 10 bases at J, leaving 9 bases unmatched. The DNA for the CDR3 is TGTGCCTGGAGTAGGACCGGGACAGGGAGGTCACCCCTCCACTTT. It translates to CAWSRTGTGRSPLHF.